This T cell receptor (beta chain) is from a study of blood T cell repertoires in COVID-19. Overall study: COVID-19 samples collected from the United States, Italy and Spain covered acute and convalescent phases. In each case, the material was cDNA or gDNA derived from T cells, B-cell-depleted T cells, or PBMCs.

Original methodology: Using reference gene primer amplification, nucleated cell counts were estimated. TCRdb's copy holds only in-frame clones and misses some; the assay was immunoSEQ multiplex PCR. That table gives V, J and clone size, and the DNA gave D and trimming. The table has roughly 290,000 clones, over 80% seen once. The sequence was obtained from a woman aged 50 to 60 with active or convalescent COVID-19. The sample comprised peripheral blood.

Here the CDR3 reads CASSPDRMEKLFF. CDR3 nucleotides: TGTGCCAGCTCACCGGACAGAATGGAAAAACTGTTTTTT. This chain links TRBV18 with TRBJ1-4, with a tentative D call TRBD1 (6 bases). In germline, CDR1 is KGHSH, CDR2 LQKENI. The ends were cut back, 3 bases at V and 8 bases at J, with 10 bases in the middle. The CDR3 totals 13 residues.